Following are 13 T cell receptor beta chains from one sample sequenced in a study of early T cells in non-severe SARS-CoV-2 infection. MiXCR, applied by TCRdb to the 5' RACE reads, yields one record per CDR3 protein. The sample yields around 25,000 distinct CDR3 sequences, approximately 4.4% seen once. Material: whole blood. The receptor source for this set is an adult who was a healthcare worker with PCR-confirmed SARS-CoV-2 infection or an uninfected control (not recorded which).

This clonotype was seen repeatedly, ten times or more. This chain links TRBV5-1 with TRBJ1-3; tentative D call: TRBD1 (5 bases). CDR3 length equals 14 residues. The germline V gene encodes CDR1 SGHRS and CDR2 YFSETQ. With 5 bases removed from V and 0 bases from J, the gap between germline ends came to 9 bases. Here the CDR3 DNA reads TGCGCCAGCAGACCAGGGAGCTCTGGAAACACCATATATTTT. It specifies CASRPGSSGNTIYF.

This clonotype has at least ten counts. This rearrangement joins TRBV11-2 to TRBJ2-5; D unresolved. Germline V gene sequence: CDR1 SGHAT, CDR2 FQNNGV. Trimming cost V 5 bases and J 5 bases, with 6 bases left between them. This CDR3 has 11 amino acids. CDR3 loop: CASSVTETQYF. The CDR3 DNA reads as TGTGCCAGCAGCGTAACGGAGACCCAGTACTTC.

This clonotype showed up many times. This rearrangement joins TRBV29-1 to TRBJ2-2; TRBD2 matches 10 bases. V shed 2 bases, J shed 5 bases, and the junction held 14 bases outside the gene matches. In germline, CDR1 is SQVTM, CDR2 ANQGSEA. The CDR3 consists of 18 residues. CDR3 loop: CSVESWAPSGRATGELFF. CDR3 sequence (DNA): TGCAGCGTTGAATCTTGGGCCCCGAGCGGGAGGGCTACCGGGGAGCTGTTTTTT.

This clonotype was seen at least ten times. CDR3 sequence (DNA): TGTGCCAGCTCACCACCCGCCCTCCCAGGCTACACCTTC. Its translation: CASSPPALPGYTF. This rearrangement joins TRBV18 to TRBJ1-2; no clear D. This CDR3 has 13 amino acids. Germline values: CDR1 KGHSH, CDR2 LQKENI. Trimming stripped 0 bases from V and 8 bases from J, with 10 bases between.

This clonotype was detected many times. The V call is TRBV6-5, the J call TRBJ2-3; D may be TRBD2 (6 bases). V shed 5 bases and J shed 1 base, with 10 bases lying between them. This CDR3 is built from 14 residues. The V gene's germline CDR1 is MNHEY and CDR2 SVGAGI. CDR3 nucleotides: TGTGCCAGCAGTCAGGAGCGGGGCACAGATACGCAGTATTTT. Translated: CASSQERGTDTQYF.

This clonotype came up once. The rearrangement uses TRBV6-5 and TRBJ2-3; 13 positions match TRBD2. CDR1 MNHEY and CDR2 SVGAGI come from the germline V gene. The CDR3 spans 19 residues. V gave up 6 bases and J gave up 1 base; unmatched junction bases: 13. The CDR3 nucleotides read TGTGCCAGCAGACTCGATTATCGGACTAGCGGGGGCCGCACAGATACGCAGTATTTT. Translated: CASRLDYRTSGGRTDTQYF.

This clonotype showed up many times. The CDR3 DNA is TGTGCCAGCAGTGAAGCGCAGACTAGCGGGGGACTACGAGAGACCCAGTACTTC. Its protein is CASSEAQTSGGLRETQYF. This rearrangement joins TRBV2 to TRBJ2-5; 12 nucleotides match TRBD2. The CDR3 loop spans 18 amino acids. Germline loops: CDR1 SNHLY, CDR2 FYNNEI. The J segment lost 4 bases and the V segment lost 0 bases, leaving 9 bases of the junction unmatched.

This clonotype was seen only a few times. This rearrangement joins TRBV28 to TRBJ2-7; 10 nucleotides line up with TRBD1. This CDR3 has 15 residues. Trimming at V came to 6 bases and at J to 0 bases, leaving 5 bases not matched to a gene. Germline CDR1 MDHEN, CDR2 SYDVKM. CDR3 nucleotide sequence: TGTGCCAGCAGACCTTGGACAGGGGGCTCCTACGAGCAGTACTTC. Its translation is CASRPWTGGSYEQYF.

The chain is built from TRBV6-6 and TRBJ1-1, with D possibly being TRBD1 (6 bases). V was trimmed by 4 bases and J by 6 bases, leaving 9 bases between them. The germline CDR1 and CDR2 sequences are MNHNY and SVGAGI (reference sequence). This CDR3 has 12 amino acids. In nucleotides, the CDR3 is TGTGCCAGCAGTTCAACAGGGCCTGAAGCTTTCTTT. It encodes CASSSTGPEAFF.

Comments on this clonotype: A read error is possible here, since a much larger clone lies one base away. The CDR3 region is CTSSQTTGERNSPLHF. The CDR3 DNA reads TGCACCAGCAGCCAGACTACAGGGGAGCGGAATTCACCCCTCCACTTT. The rearrangement joins TRBV4-1 to TRBJ1-6, with TRBD1 matching over 7 bases. Germline V gene sequence: CDR1 MGHRA, CDR2 YSYEKL. The CDR3 loop spans 16 amino acids.

The chain joins TRBV14 to TRBJ1-1, with D tentatively TRBD1 (5 bases). The CDR3 is 17 residues long. V was cut by 4 bases and J by 0 bases, with 18 bases left in between. Germline V lookup: CDR1 SGHDN, CDR2 FVKESK. CDR3 in DNA: TGTGCCAGCAGCCCCCCTAGAGGGGAGGGCATGAACACTGAAGCTTTCTTT. Amino acids: CASSPPRGEGMNTEAFF.

The V and J genes are TRBV27 and TRBJ2-2; 8 bases line up with TRBD2. J gave up 2 bases and V 6 bases, and 8 bases lay outside the gene matches. This CDR3 spans 16 amino acids. Germline assignment: CDR1 MNHEY and CDR2 SMNVEV (reference sequence). CDR3 amino acids: CASRPLAGPNTGELFF. In DNA, the CDR3 is TGTGCCAGCAGGCCGTTAGCGGGACCTAACACCGGGGAGCTGTTTTTT.

There are many counts of this clonotype. The CDR3 DNA follows: TGTGCCACCAGTGATTACAGTGCAGATACGCAGTATTTT. Translating it yields CATSDYSADTQYF. The J gene is TRBJ2-3, the V gene TRBV24-1, with unresolved D. Deletions cut 2 bases from V and 4 bases from J, with 6 bases between. Looked up from germline, CDR1 is KGHDR and CDR2 is SFDVKD. CDR3 length equals 13 residues.